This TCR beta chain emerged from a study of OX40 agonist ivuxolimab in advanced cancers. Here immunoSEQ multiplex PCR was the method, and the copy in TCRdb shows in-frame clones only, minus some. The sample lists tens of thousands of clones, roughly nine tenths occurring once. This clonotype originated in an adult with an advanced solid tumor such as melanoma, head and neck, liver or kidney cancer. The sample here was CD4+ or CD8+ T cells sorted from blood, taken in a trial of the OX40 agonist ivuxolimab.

Here the CDR3 reads CASSLFAGGIYEQYF. The DNA for the CDR3 is TGTGCCAGCAGCTTATTTGCGGGGGGGATATACGAGCAGTACTTC. The rearrangement joins TRBV7-6 to TRBJ2-7; 9 bases map to TRBD2. The junction had 6 bases not matched to a gene; V was cut back by 2 bases and J by 4 bases. This CDR3 is built from 15 residues. The germline gives CDR1 SGHVS, CDR2 FNYEAQ. Supplemented by reference TRBV7-6 and TRBJ2-7, the full variable domain reads GAGVSQSPRYKVTKRGQDVALRCDPISGHVSLYWYRQALGQGPEFLTYFNYEAQQDKSGLPNDRFSAERPEGSISTLTIQRTEQRDSAMYRCASSLFAGGIYEQYFGPGTRLTVT.